Each of the 30 T cell receptor beta chains below was sequenced from the same sample in a study of shared clonotypes between healthy human individuals (dated by TCRdb to 2020 to 2022). Libraries came from the immunoSEQ multiplex PCR assay. TCRdb carries this immuneACCESS record with in-frame sequences only. Its versions omit some clonotypes, under half of them owing to an unresolved V gene in the studies checked, with the rest unexplained. The sample table shows 1,500,000 or so clones, and 98% to 99% are seen once. About 0.35% of the sample comes from the top ten. Sequences were obtained from naive CD4+ T cells sorted from blood. The sample's cell subset or site, from its label and the paper: CD45RA+ positively selected. All receptors come from a man aged 25 to 40 in good health.

The chain combines TRBV11-3 with TRBJ2-7; 11 nucleotides match TRBD2. The V gene end was trimmed by 5 bases and the J gene end by 7 bases; junction bases not matched to a gene: 10. The germline V gene has CDR1 SGHNT and CDR2 YENEEA. CDR3 size: 15 residues. The CDR3 here is CASSPRLAGIREQYF. DNA for the CDR3: TGTGCCAGCAGCCCGCGACTAGCGGGAATCCGGGAGCAGTACTTC.

As for this clone: The sample carries other DNA sequences with the same CDR3. The chain joins TRBV7-2 to TRBJ2-7, with D possibly matching TRBD1 (6 bases). This CDR3 comprises 13 residues. V dropped 1 base and J dropped 2 bases, with 6 bases sitting between them. The germline gives CDR1 SGHTA, CDR2 FQGNSA. DNA for the CDR3: TGTGCCAGCAGCTTAGGGACAGCCTACGAGCAGTACTTC. Translating it yields CASSLGTAYEQYF.

The gene calls are TRBV7-2 and TRBJ1-3; 9 bases match TRBD1. This CDR3 has 15 amino acids. V shed 1 base and J 4 bases; nucleotides not matched to a gene: 2. In germline, CDR1 is SGHTA, CDR2 FQGNSA. For the CDR3, the DNA is TGTGCCAGCAGCTTAGGGGACAGGGTCGGAAACACCATATATTTT. It encodes CASSLGDRVGNTIYF. Filled out from reference TRBV7-2 and TRBJ1-3, the complete variable domain reads GAGVSQSPSNKVTEKGKDVELRCDPISGHTALYWYRQSLGQGLEFLIYFQGNSAPDKSGLPSDRFSAERTGGSVSTLTIQRTQQEDSAVYLCASSLGDRVGNTIYFGEGSWLTVV.

This clone was observed once. This CDR3 reads CASSLRGSQLSSYNEQFF. CDR3 in DNA: TGTGCCAGTAGTCTACGGGGGTCCCAACTTAGCTCCTACAATGAGCAGTTCTTC. The V call is TRBV19, the J call TRBJ2-1; tentatively, D is TRBD2 (6 bases). This CDR3 is built from 18 residues. Trimming took 5 bases from V and 0 from J, leaving 20 bases between them. Germline CDR1 is LNHDA and CDR2 is SQIVND (reference sequence). The full variable domain, with the rest looked up from reference TRBV19 and TRBJ2-1, is DGGITQSPKYLFRKEGQNVTLSCEQNLNHDAMYWYRQDPGQGLRLIYYSQIVNDFQKGDIAEGYSVSREKKESFPLTVTSAQKNPTAFYLCASSLRGSQLSSYNEQFFGPGTRLTVL.

The J gene is TRBJ1-2, the V gene TRBV2, with D hard to call. This CDR3 region has 12 residues. The germline V and J ends were trimmed by 3 bases and 8 bases, with 10 bases remaining between them. Germline CDR1 and CDR2: SNHLY and FYNNEI. CDR3 residues: CASSDEGWGYTF. The CDR3 coding sequence is TGTGCCAGCAGTGACGAGGGTTGGGGCTACACCTTC.

V gene TRBV2 combines with J gene TRBJ1-4; 7 bases are shared with TRBD1. Germline V lookup: CDR1 SNHLY, CDR2 FYNNEI. The CDR3 runs 15 residues. V shed 5 bases, J shed 1 base, and the junction held 4 bases outside the gene matches. The CDR3 nucleotides read TGTGCCAGCAGTTCCACAGGGGTAACTAATGAAAAACTGTTTTTT. The encoded protein is CASSSTGVTNEKLFF. Full variable domain (missing parts from reference TRBV2 and TRBJ1-4): EPEVTQTPSHQVTQMGQEVILRCVPISNHLYFYWYRQILGQKVEFLVSFYNNEISEKSEIFDDQFSVERPDGSNFTLKIRSTKLEDSAMYFCASSSTGVTNEKLFFGSGTQLSVL.

The V and J genes are TRBV10-2 and TRBJ2-5; 8 bases line up with TRBD1. In germline, CDR1 is WSHSY, CDR2 SAAADI. The CDR3 consists of 15 residues. The V gene end was trimmed by 6 bases and the J gene end by 5 bases; junction bases not matched to a gene: 11. The CDR3 here is CASRLDRGMGETQYF. The CDR3 DNA is TGCGCCAGCAGACTCGACAGGGGAATGGGGGAGACCCAGTACTTC.

CDR3 nucleotide sequence: TGTGCCAGCAGTTCTAGAGGACTAGCGGGCCCAGATACGCAGTATTTT. Residues: CASSSRGLAGPDTQYF. The V and J genes are TRBV27 and TRBJ2-3, with 11 bases fitting TRBD2. Germline assignment: CDR1 MNHEY and CDR2 SMNVEV (reference sequence). The V and J ends lost 4 bases and 4 bases, in that order; junction bases with no gene match: 7. This CDR3 contains 16 residues.

Here the CDR3 DNA reads TGTGCCAGCAGTGTAGGGGGCGCGGGCAATCAGCCCCAGCATTTT. Its translation: CASSVGGAGNQPQHF. V is TRBV2 and J is TRBJ1-5; TRBD1 matches at 7 bases. CDR1 and CDR2 (germline): SNHLY, FYNNEI. Trimming took 4 bases from V and 2 from J; bases not matched to a gene: 5. The CDR3 is 15 residues long.

The rearrangement uses TRBV5-6 and TRBJ2-6; TRBD1 matches 10 bases. Looked up from germline, CDR1 is SGHDT and CDR2 is YYEEEE. This CDR3 has 19 amino acids. V was clipped by 4 bases and J by 2 bases; unmatched bases: 12. CDR3: CASSLYRDRGIAGANVLTF. In nucleotides, the CDR3 is TGTGCCAGCAGCCTATACCGGGACAGGGGTATTGCTGGGGCCAACGTCCTGACTTTC.

This chain uses TRBV29-1 with TRBJ2-5, with 16 bases lining up with TRBD2. Germline V gene sequence: CDR1 SQVTM, CDR2 ANQGSEA. The CDR3 is 17 residues long. Trimming took 8 bases from V and 5 from J; bases not matched to a gene: 14. CDR3 bases: TGCAGCAAAGCAACCGGGACTAGCGGGAGGGCCTGGGAGACCCAGTACTTC. It yields the protein CSKATGTSGRAWETQYF.

The rearrangement joins TRBV5-1 to TRBJ2-5; 9 nucleotides agree with TRBD2. The CDR3 sequence is 14 residues long. CDR1 SGHRS and CDR2 YFSETQ come from the germline V gene. The V and J ends lost 4 bases and 2 bases, in that order; junction bases with no gene match: 3. CDR3 amino acids: CASSQSGGQETQYF. The CDR3 DNA sequence: TGCGCCAGCAGCCAAAGCGGGGGGCAAGAGACCCAGTACTTC. The variable domain in full, with the rest retrieved from reference TRBV5-1 and TRBJ2-5, is KAGVTQTPRYLIKTRGQQVTLSCSPISGHRSVSWYQQTPGQGLQFLFEYFSETQRNKGNFPGRFSGRQFSNSRSEMNVSTLELGDSALYLCASSQSGGQETQYFGPGTRLLVL.

The chain recombines TRBV10-1 with TRBJ2-7, with a weak D call TRBD2 (5 bases). Between the trimmed V and J ends, which lost 8 bases and 3 bases, there was a span of 14 bases. Germline V gives CDR1 WNHNN, CDR2 SYGVQD (reference sequence). The CDR3 is 13 amino acids. The CDR3 DNA reads TGCGCCAGCTCTGTTGCGACTAACTACGAGCAGTACTTC. Translating gives CASSVATNYEQYF.

This chain connects TRBV25-1 to TRBJ2-1, with TRBD2 identical over 10 bases. The CDR3 contains 14 residues. With 7 bases clipped from V and 5 bases from J, the junction kept 5 bases outside the gene matches. CDR1 and CDR2 from the germline V gene are MGHDK and SYGVNS. DNA for the CDR3: TGTGCCAGCATCCCTCTAGCGGGGGACAATGAGCAGTTCTTC. This translates into CASIPLAGDNEQFF. The variable domain in full, with the rest retrieved from reference TRBV25-1 and TRBJ2-1, is EADIYQTPRYLVIGTGKKITLECSQTMGHDKMYWYQQDPGMELHLIHYSYGVNSTEKGDLSSESTVSRIRTEHFPLTLESARPSHTSQYLCASIPLAGDNEQFFGPGTRLTVL.

This sequence joins TRBV7-3 and TRBJ2-3; D uncertain. Germline V gives CDR1 SGHTA, CDR2 FQGTGA. Trimming removed 3 bases at V and 1 base at J, with 5 bases between. The CDR3 has 13 amino acids. CDR3 DNA sequence: TGTGCCAGCAGCTTGTCTCGCACAGATACGCAGTATTTT. Protein: CASSLSRTDTQYF.

The genes are TRBV6-4 and TRBJ1-1; D is perhaps TRBD1 (6 bases). V dropped 6 bases and J dropped 1 base, with 12 bases sitting between them. This CDR3 has 14 amino acids. Germline CDR1 is MRHNA and CDR2 is SNTAGT. The CDR3 reads CASRAGAGNTEAFF. CDR3 sequence (DNA): TGTGCCAGCAGGGCAGGGGCCGGGAACACTGAAGCTTTCTTT.

The genes are TRBV14 and TRBJ2-3; D may be TRBD1 (5 bases). The CDR3 is 14 residues long. V was shortened by 0 bases and J by 6 bases, with 10 bases between the two germline ends. Germline V gene lookup returns CDR1 SGHDN and CDR2 FVKESK. The CDR3 protein is CASSQDLDTDTQYF. The CDR3 DNA is TGTGCCAGCAGCCAAGATCTGGACACGGATACGCAGTATTTT. The full variable domain, with the rest looked up from reference TRBV14 and TRBJ2-3, is EAGVTQFPSHSVIEKGQTVTLRCDPISGHDNLYWYRRVMGKEIKFLLHFVKESKQDESGMPNNRFLAERTGGTYSTLKVQPAELEDSGVYFCASSQDLDTDTQYFGPGTRLTVL.

The chain couples TRBV19 to TRBJ1-2; 10 positions agree with TRBD1. The V and J ends lost 5 bases and 5 bases, in that order; junction bases with no gene match: 8. This CDR3 comprises 15 residues. Germline CDR1 is LNHDA and CDR2 is SQIVND (reference sequence). CDR3 amino acids: CASSSLPGQGYGYTF. DNA of the CDR3: TGTGCCAGTAGTTCCCTACCGGGACAGGGGTATGGCTACACCTTC.

This sequence joins TRBV2 and TRBJ2-3; D is ambiguous. Germline CDR1 is SNHLY and CDR2 is FYNNEI. The ends were cut back, 5 bases at V and 0 bases at J, with 9 bases in the middle. The CDR3 has 14 residues. The CDR3 DNA reads as TGTGCCAGCAGTCTGGGAACTAGCACAGATACGCAGTATTTT. Amino acids: CASSLGTSTDTQYF.

The chain recombines TRBV4-1 with TRBJ2-7, with 9 bases that match TRBD2. The CDR3 has 16 residues. Germline CDR1 is MGHRA and CDR2 is YSYEKL. Trimming took 0 bases from V and 8 from J; bases not matched to a gene: 11. This CDR3 is CASSQDRMSSGTQQYF. The CDR3 nucleotides read TGCGCCAGCAGCCAAGATCGTATGTCTAGCGGGACTCAGCAGTACTTC.

The chain uses TRBV7-2 and TRBJ2-5; D is undetermined. The V and J ends lost 1 base and 4 bases respectively, with 16 bases between them. The germline V gene has CDR1 SGHTA and CDR2 FQGNSA. CDR3 size: 16 residues. Written as DNA, the CDR3 is TGTGCCAGCAGCTTAGGGGTGGCCCCGTACGCAGAGACCCAGTACTTC. This encodes CASSLGVAPYAETQYF. Filled out from reference TRBV7-2 and TRBJ2-5, the complete variable domain reads GAGVSQSPSNKVTEKGKDVELRCDPISGHTALYWYRQSLGQGLEFLIYFQGNSAPDKSGLPSDRFSAERTGGSVSTLTIQRTQQEDSAVYLCASSLGVAPYAETQYFGPGTRLLVL.

J is TRBJ1-1 and V is TRBV28; D remains ambiguous. The CDR3 is made up of 15 amino acids. The germline V and J ends were trimmed by 5 bases and 2 bases, with 15 bases remaining between them. Germline V CDR1 and CDR2: MDHEN, SYDVKM. The CDR3 spells CASSASGRPNTEAFF. CDR3 nucleotide sequence: TGTGCCAGCAGTGCCTCGGGGAGACCAAACACTGAAGCTTTCTTT. Full variable domain (rest looked up from reference TRBV28 and TRBJ1-1): DVKVTQSSRYLVKRTGEKVFLECVQDMDHENMFWYRQDPGLGLRLIYFSYDVKMKEKGDIPEGYSVSREKKERFSLILESASTNQTSMYLCASSASGRPNTEAFFGQGTRLTVV.

The chain recombines TRBV27 with TRBJ2-2; possible D gene TRBD2, 6 bases. V dropped 3 bases and J dropped 0 bases, with 11 bases sitting between them. The CDR3 is made up of 16 amino acids. Germline V gives CDR1 MNHEY, CDR2 SMNVEV (reference sequence). The CDR3 bases are TGTGCCAGCAGTTTGTGGGGACTTCCGAACACCGGGGAGCTGTTTTTT. Encoded protein: CASSLWGLPNTGELFF.

The rearrangement links TRBV19 to TRBJ2-1; perhaps TRBD1 as D (7 bases). In germline, CDR1 is LNHDA, CDR2 SQIVND (reference sequence). V lost 3 bases to trimming and J lost 8 bases, with 14 bases between them. This CDR3 region has 14 residues. In nucleotides, the CDR3 is TGTGCCAGTAGTATTGTGGAGGGGGCCTATGAGCAGTTCTTC. This gives the protein CASSIVEGAYEQFF. Full variable domain (rest looked up from reference TRBV19 and TRBJ2-1): DGGITQSPKYLFRKEGQNVTLSCEQNLNHDAMYWYRQDPGQGLRLIYYSQIVNDFQKGDIAEGYSVSREKKESFPLTVTSAQKNPTAFYLCASSIVEGAYEQFFGPGTRLTVL.

V and J are TRBV4-1 and TRBJ2-7, with 8 bases lining up with TRBD2. The trim removed 1 base at V and 4 bases at J, leaving 9 bases unmatched. CDR1 MGHRA and CDR2 YSYEKL come from the germline V gene. CDR3 length: 16 amino acids. The CDR3 DNA is TGCGCCAGCAGCCAAGTTGTAGCGGGAAGGTCATACGAGCAGTACTTC. It encodes CASSQVVAGRSYEQYF.

A single count supports this clone. The CDR3 here is CASSVNQGGSYEQYF. CDR3 nucleotide sequence: TGTGCCAGCAGTGTCAACCAGGGGGGGTCCTACGAGCAGTACTTC. The chain has TRBV6-1 and TRBJ2-7; D may match TRBD1 or TRBD2 (7 bases each). The CDR3 extends over 15 amino acids. The germline V gene has CDR1 MNHNS and CDR2 SASEGT. V lost 4 bases and J 1 base, leaving 14 bases between the germline ends.

This chain connects TRBV15 to TRBJ2-5, with 7 bases identical to TRBD1. The germline gives CDR1 LNHNV, CDR2 YYDKDF (reference sequence). Trimming cost V 0 bases and J 2 bases; bases outside gene matches: 3. The CDR3 is made up of 15 amino acids. The DNA for the CDR3 is TGTGCCACCAGCAGAGACCGGGACAGTCAAGAGACCCAGTACTTC. This translates into CATSRDRDSQETQYF.

The chain has TRBV25-1 and TRBJ1-1, with TRBD1 identical over 9 bases. CDR1 is MGHDK and CDR2 is SYGVNS in the germline V gene. The J segment lost 8 bases and the V segment lost 5 bases, leaving 6 bases of the junction unmatched. The CDR3 length is 13 residues. CDR3 sequence reads: CASSQQGAGEAFF. As DNA, the CDR3 is TGTGCCAGCAGTCAACAGGGGGCGGGGGAAGCTTTCTTT.

The CDR3 bases are TGTGCCAGCAGTCCGCCGGGACAGGGCCGTTACTTC. It encodes CASSPPGQGRYF. The genes are TRBV28 and TRBJ2-7; 9 nucleotides line up with TRBD1. The trim removed 5 bases at V and 13 bases at J, leaving 9 bases unmatched. The CDR3 runs to 12 residues. Germline V gene data show CDR1 as MDHEN and CDR2 as SYDVKM.

The table lists this clone with a count of one. The chain joins TRBV6-5 to TRBJ2-5, with a tentative D call TRBD1 (5 bases). V gave up 1 base and J gave up 0 bases, with 9 bases separating them. CDR1 and CDR2 (germline): MNHEY, SVGAGI. This CDR3 is built from 15 residues. This CDR3 reads CASSYLGANQETQYF. As DNA, the CDR3 is TGTGCCAGCAGTTACTTAGGGGCTAACCAAGAGACCCAGTACTTC.